The 11 T cell receptor beta chains below come from one sample, sequenced in a study of cytomegalovirus exposure and HLA in healthy donors. 60 Vbeta and 13 Jbeta primers were used in PCR. The data were produced by immunoSEQ multiplex PCR, yet TCRdb's version contains in-frame clones alone and is incomplete. The sample's table shows about 210,000 clones. The specimen was PBMCs. Every receptor here comes from a woman aged 25 to 39 in good health and CMV-seropositive.

This chain links TRBV5-1 with TRBJ2-5, with D maybe TRBD1 (5 bases). The CDR3 is 15 residues long. Germline lookup yields CDR1 SGHRS and CDR2 YFSETQ. Trimming left V 0 bases short and J 4 bases short, with 13 bases between. The CDR3 nucleotides read TGCGCCAGCAGCTTGGAACAGGCGACAGCAGAGACCCAGTACTTC. As protein: CASSLEQATAETQYF.

The chain links TRBV28 to TRBJ2-7; D gene unclear. Trimming stripped 5 bases from V and 4 bases from J, with 9 bases between. Germline V gives CDR1 MDHEN, CDR2 SYDVKM. The CDR3 extends over 12 amino acids. CDR3 DNA sequence: TGTGCCAGCAGTAATTCTTTGTACGAGCAGTACTTC. It specifies CASSNSLYEQYF.

This chain uses TRBV15 with TRBJ1-4, with TRBD1 matching over 10 bases. Germline V gene sequence: CDR1 LNHNV, CDR2 YYDKDF (reference sequence). The CDR3 is 13 residues long. After removal of 11 bases from V and 7 bases from J, the junction contained 7 bases not matched to a gene. CDR3 sequence (DNA): TGTGCCGCAAGACAGGGGGCTTTTGAAAAACTGTTTTTT. Its protein product is CAARQGAFEKLFF.

The V and J genes are TRBV4-1 and TRBJ2-3; 14 nucleotides align to TRBD2. V shed 3 bases, J shed 4 bases, and the junction held 6 bases outside the gene matches. Germline V gene lookup returns CDR1 MGHRA and CDR2 YSYEKL. The CDR3 loop spans 17 amino acids. Here the CDR3 reads CASSHATSGRAPDTQYF. CDR3 coding DNA: TGCGCCAGCAGCCACGCGACTAGCGGGAGGGCCCCAGATACGCAGTATTTT.

The J gene is TRBJ2-7, the V gene TRBV11-2; 9 bases match TRBD1. Germline V gene data show CDR1 as SGHAT and CDR2 as FQNNGV. Unmatched junction bases numbered 13, after V lost 8 bases and J lost 5 bases. The CDR3 has 15 residues. CDR3 region: CASSNWGTGYNEQYF. As DNA, the CDR3 is TGTGCCAGCTCGAACTGGGGGACAGGGTATAACGAGCAGTACTTC.

This chain uses TRBV15 with TRBJ1-2; 12 nucleotides align to TRBD1. The CDR3 contains 17 residues. CDR1 LNHNV and CDR2 YYDKDF come from the germline V gene (reference sequence). J gave up 5 bases and V 4 bases, and 11 bases lay outside the gene matches. CDR3 protein: CATSKGQGARLRYGYTF. The DNA for the CDR3 is TGTGCCACCAGCAAGGGACAGGGGGCCCGCCTGAGGTATGGCTACACCTTC. Supplemented by reference TRBV15 and TRBJ1-2, the full variable domain reads DAMVIQNPRYQVTQFGKPVTLSCSQTLNHNVMYWYQQKSSQAPKLLFHYYDKDFNNEADTPDNFQSRRPNTSFCFLDIRSPGLGDTAMYLCATSKGQGARLRYGYTFGSGTRLTVV.

V gene TRBV7-2 combines with J gene TRBJ2-5, with 7 bases lining up with TRBD2. The length of the CDR3 is 14 residues. Trimming at V came to 8 bases and at J to 5 bases, leaving 11 bases not matched to a gene. Germline CDR1 and CDR2: SGHTA and FQGNSA. CDR3 sequence reads: CASWLGGSSETQYF. The CDR3 nucleotides read TGTGCCAGCTGGTTGGGCGGGAGCTCGGAGACCCAGTACTTC. Using reference TRBV7-2 and TRBJ2-5 for the parts outside the CDR3, the full variable domain is GAGVSQSPSNKVTEKGKDVELRCDPISGHTALYWYRQSLGQGLEFLIYFQGNSAPDKSGLPSDRFSAERTGGSVSTLTIQRTQQEDSAVYLCASWLGGSSETQYFGPGTRLLVL.

This chain connects TRBV18 to TRBJ1-4; D not certain. Trimming took 0 bases from V and 3 from J, leaving 8 bases between them. Germline CDR1 reads KGHSH; CDR2 reads LQKENI. This CDR3 region has 15 residues. The CDR3 loop is CASSPPTTSNEKLFF. CDR3 nucleotides: TGTGCCAGCTCACCACCTACCACATCTAATGAAAAACTGTTTTTT.

This rearrangement joins TRBV29-1 to TRBJ2-5, with a weak D call TRBD2 (7 bases). The CDR3 loop spans 12 amino acids. V lost 6 bases to trimming and J lost 4 bases, with 12 bases between them. Looked up from germline, CDR1 is SQVTM and CDR2 is ANQGSEA. The CDR3 sequence: CSVGRGAETQYF. The CDR3 DNA sequence: TGCAGCGTGGGGAGGGGGGCAGAGACCCAGTACTTC.

This rearrangement joins TRBV18 to TRBJ1-4; TRBD1 agrees at 12 bases. Germline V gene sequence: CDR1 KGHSH, CDR2 LQKENI. CDR3 size: 21 residues. V dropped 3 bases and J dropped 6; count of bases not matched to a gene: 20. The CDR3 protein is CASSPPQSGTGGILGDEKLFF. The DNA for the CDR3 is TGTGCCAGCTCACCTCCGCAATCCGGGACAGGGGGCATACTTGGAGATGAAAAACTGTTTTTT.

This chain joins TRBV18 and TRBJ2-3; D remains unclear. V lost 0 bases, J lost 8 bases, and 9 bases lay in between. The germline gives CDR1 KGHSH, CDR2 LQKENI. The CDR3 consists of 13 residues. CDR3 sequence: CASSPPSLRTQYF. The CDR3 DNA is TGTGCCAGCTCACCACCGTCCTTGCGTACGCAGTATTTT.